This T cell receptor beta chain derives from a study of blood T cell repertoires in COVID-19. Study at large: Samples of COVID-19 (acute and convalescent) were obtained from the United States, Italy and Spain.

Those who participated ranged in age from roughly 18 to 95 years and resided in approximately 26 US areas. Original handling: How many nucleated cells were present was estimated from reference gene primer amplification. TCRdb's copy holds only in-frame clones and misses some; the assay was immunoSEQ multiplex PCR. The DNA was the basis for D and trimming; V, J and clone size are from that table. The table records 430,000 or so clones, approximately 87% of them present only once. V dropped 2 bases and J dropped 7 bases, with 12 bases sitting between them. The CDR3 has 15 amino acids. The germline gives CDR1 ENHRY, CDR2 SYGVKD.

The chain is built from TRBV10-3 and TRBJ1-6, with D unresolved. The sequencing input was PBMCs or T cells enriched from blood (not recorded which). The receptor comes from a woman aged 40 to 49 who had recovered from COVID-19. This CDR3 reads CAISEMDRRNSPLHF. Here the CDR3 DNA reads TGTGCCATCAGTGAGATGGACCGGAGGAATTCACCCCTCCACTTT.